This T cell receptor (beta chain) emerged from a study of T-cell memory formation after mild COVID-19 (dated by TCRdb to about 2021). General notes on the study: TCR sequence clusters from the two donors were found to be largely donor specific. Two young, previously healthy adult volunteers, one female and one male, were included in the cohort. In a couple of donors, T-cell clones that expanded and contracted after mild COVID-19 were tracked by sequencing TCRalpha and TCRbeta repertoires over time.

Sequences SGHRS (CDR1) and YFSETQ (CDR2) are obtained from the germline V gene. The CDR3 starts with the cysteine, ends with the phenylalanine, and has 15 residues. Only the CDR3 DNA is retained, 45 bases long and in frame from the first base. Ends trimmed: V by 7 bases, J by 0 bases; bases unmatched to a gene: 8. The data were produced on an Illumina NovaSeq 6000. TCRalpha and TCRbeta cDNA libraries were constructed by 5'RACE with constant-segment primers, with sample barcodes and unique molecular identifiers being introduced. Trizol reagent was used to extract RNA from every sample. Library amplification was performed in two PCR steps, and a second sample barcode and Illumina TruSeq adapters were introduced in the second step. The libraries were sequenced on an Illumina NovaSeq using 2 x 150 bp paired-end reads. From the authors' description of their analysis: Reads were demultiplexed and collapsed into UMI-guided consensus sequences with migec v1.2.7. Using mixcr v2.1.11, the UMI consensuses were aligned to TRA and TRB V and J templates and assembled into clonotypes. Clonotypes were classified as expanded or contracted when called significant by both edgeR and NoisET, with noise models trained on biological replicates. edgeR calls used a false discovery rate-adjusted p below 0.01 and a log2 fold-change threshold of 1. As an exploratory analysis of dynamics, max-normalized trajectories of the 1000 most abundant clonotypes were examined by PCA with hierarchical clustering. Each responding clone was given a CD4 or CD8 phenotype based on the CD4+ and CD8+ repertoires, which had been sequenced separately. TCRdb reworked the public reads: Q25 trimming with fastp, MiXCR clone assembly, productive beta chains retained. Rows with one shared CDR3 protein collapse into an entry with the most common genes and DNA. TCRdb, not the original authors, processed these V and J calls. Here the sample has 120,000 or so distinct CDR3 sequences; approximately 17% occur a single time. Roughly 5.2% of the sample lies in the top ten.

Ficoll-Paque density gradient centrifugation was the method used to isolate PBMCs. The paper as a whole reports these results and caveats: Contracting CD4+ clones appeared mostly in the CM and EM memory subsets, whereas CD8+ clones were enriched in EMRA. Only a couple of mild cases were covered in the study, and larger cohorts including severe cases with pre-infection samples were considered necessary. SARS-CoV-2 specificity was not confirmed for the second-wave clones peaking on day 37. Some responding clones were detected in pre-infection memory, suggesting pre-existing cross-reactive memory T cells joined the SARS-CoV-2 response. Balanced CD4/CD8 phenotypes were observed for clones contracting from day 15 to 85, whereas a bias towards CD4+ was observed for a second wave of clones expanding from day 15 to 37.

On this clonotype: The specificity of this receptor is unknown. Qualities for individual bases were not recorded, and no much larger clone is one base off.

The origin of this receptor is a man younger than 35 who had mild COVID-19 (a few samples of this study predate the infection). The sample titles of this study are shuffled in the database, so cell type and time point are left out; the donor was told from shared clones. The chain is assembled from TRBV5-1 and TRBJ2-3, and TRBD1 matches 7 of the central bases. The sequenced material came from PBMCs or a T cell subset sorted from them (not recorded which). The DNA sequence follows: TGCGCCAGCTCAAGGGCCAGGGGGAGCACAGATACGCAGTATTTT. It specifies CASSRARGSTDTQYF.